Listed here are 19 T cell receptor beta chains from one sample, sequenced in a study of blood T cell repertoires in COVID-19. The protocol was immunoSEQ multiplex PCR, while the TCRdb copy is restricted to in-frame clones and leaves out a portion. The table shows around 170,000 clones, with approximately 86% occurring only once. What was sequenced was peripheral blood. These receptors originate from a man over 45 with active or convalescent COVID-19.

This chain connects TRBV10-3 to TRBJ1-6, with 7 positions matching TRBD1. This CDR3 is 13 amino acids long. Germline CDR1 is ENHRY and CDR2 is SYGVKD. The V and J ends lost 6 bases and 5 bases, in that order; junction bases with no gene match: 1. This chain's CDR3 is CAISTGDNSPLHF. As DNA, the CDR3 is TGTGCCATCAGCACAGGGGATAATTCACCCCTCCACTTT.

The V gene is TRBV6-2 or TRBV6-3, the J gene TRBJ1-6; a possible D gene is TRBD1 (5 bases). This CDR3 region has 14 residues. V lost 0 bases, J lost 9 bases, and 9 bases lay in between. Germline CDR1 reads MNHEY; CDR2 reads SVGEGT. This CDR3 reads CASSYSGGGSPLHF. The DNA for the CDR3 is TGTGCCAGCAGTTACTCCGGGGGAGGTTCACCCCTCCACTTT.

As DNA, the CDR3 is TGTGCCAGCAGTTTCTTAGCGGGAGGGCGCCGGGAGCTGTTTTTT. Protein: CASSFLAGGRRELFF. The chain uses TRBV28 and TRBJ2-2; TRBD2 matches 11 bases. The germline CDR1 and CDR2 sequences are MDHEN and SYDVKM. CDR3 length: 15 residues. V lost 3 bases, J lost 9 bases, and 6 bases stayed unmatched.

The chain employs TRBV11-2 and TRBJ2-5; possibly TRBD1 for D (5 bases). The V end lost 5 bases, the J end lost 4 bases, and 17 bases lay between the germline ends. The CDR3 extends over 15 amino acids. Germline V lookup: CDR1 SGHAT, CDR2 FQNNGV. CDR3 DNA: TGTGCCAGCAGCCGCCTGGGGCTAGTTTCAGAGACCCAGTACTTC. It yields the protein CASSRLGLVSETQYF.

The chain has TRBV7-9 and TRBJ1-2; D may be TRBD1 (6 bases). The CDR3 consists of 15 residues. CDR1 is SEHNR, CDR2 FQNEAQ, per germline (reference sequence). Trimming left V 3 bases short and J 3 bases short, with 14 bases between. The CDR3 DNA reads TGTGCCAGCAGCTTTGGACAGACCGCATACTATGGCTACACCTTC. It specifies CASSFGQTAYYGYTF.

CDR3 bases: TGTGCCAGCAAAAGGGACAGAAACACAGATACGCAGTATTTT. It encodes CASKRDRNTDTQYF. The rearrangement uses TRBV2 and TRBJ2-3; 7 bases map to TRBD1. The V segment lost 7 bases and the J segment 2 bases; nucleotides outside the gene matches: 6. The CDR3 runs 14 residues. Per germline, CDR1 SNHLY and CDR2 FYNNEI.

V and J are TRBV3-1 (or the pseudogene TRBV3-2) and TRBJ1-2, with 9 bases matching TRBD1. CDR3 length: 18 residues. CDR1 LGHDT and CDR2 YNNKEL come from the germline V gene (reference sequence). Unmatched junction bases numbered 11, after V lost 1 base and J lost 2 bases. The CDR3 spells CASSQAGTGRVRNYGYTF. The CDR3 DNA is TGTGCCAGCAGCCAAGCCGGGACAGGGAGAGTACGGAACTATGGCTACACCTTC.

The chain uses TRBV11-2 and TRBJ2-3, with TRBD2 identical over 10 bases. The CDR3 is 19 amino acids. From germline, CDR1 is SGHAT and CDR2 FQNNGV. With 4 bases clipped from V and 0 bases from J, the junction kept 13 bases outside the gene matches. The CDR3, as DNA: TGTGCCAGCAGCTCATCTAGCGGGAGCGTCCCGAGAAGCACAGATACGCAGTATTTT. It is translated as CASSSSSGSVPRSTDTQYF.

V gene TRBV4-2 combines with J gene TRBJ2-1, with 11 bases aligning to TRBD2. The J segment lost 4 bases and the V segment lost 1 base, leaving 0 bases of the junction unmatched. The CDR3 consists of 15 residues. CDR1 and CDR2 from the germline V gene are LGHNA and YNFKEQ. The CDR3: CASSQGLAGYNEQFF. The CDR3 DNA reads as TGTGCCAGCAGCCAAGGACTAGCGGGATACAATGAGCAGTTCTTC.

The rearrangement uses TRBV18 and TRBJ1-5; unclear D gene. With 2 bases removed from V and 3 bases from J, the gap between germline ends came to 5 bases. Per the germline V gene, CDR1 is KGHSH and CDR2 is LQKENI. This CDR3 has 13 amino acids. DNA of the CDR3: TGTGCCAGCTCACCAGCAGACAATCAGCCCCAGCATTTT. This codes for CASSPADNQPQHF.

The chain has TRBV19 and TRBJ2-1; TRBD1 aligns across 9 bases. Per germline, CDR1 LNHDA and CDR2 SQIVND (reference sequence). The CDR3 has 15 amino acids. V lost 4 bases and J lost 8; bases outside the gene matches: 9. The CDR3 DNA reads TGTGCCAGTAGTACCCGGGACAGGGCTGTAGATGAGCAGTTCTTC. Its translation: CASSTRDRAVDEQFF.

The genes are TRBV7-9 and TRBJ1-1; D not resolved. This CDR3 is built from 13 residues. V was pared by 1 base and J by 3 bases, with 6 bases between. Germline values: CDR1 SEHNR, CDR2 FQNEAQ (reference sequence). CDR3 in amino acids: CASSLDTYTEAFF. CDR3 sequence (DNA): TGTGCCAGCAGCTTAGACACCTACACTGAAGCTTTCTTT.

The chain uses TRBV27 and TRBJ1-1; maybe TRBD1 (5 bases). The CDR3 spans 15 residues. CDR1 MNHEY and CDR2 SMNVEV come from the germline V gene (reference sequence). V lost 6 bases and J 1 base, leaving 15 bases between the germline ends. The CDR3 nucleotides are TGTGCCAGCAGAGATCAAAAAGACAGGAACACTGAAGCTTTCTTT. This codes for CASRDQKDRNTEAFF.

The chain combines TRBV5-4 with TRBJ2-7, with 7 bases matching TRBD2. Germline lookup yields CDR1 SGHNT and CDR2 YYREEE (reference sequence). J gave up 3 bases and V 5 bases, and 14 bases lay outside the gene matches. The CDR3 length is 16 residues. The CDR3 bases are TGTGCCAGCAGTCCTCGGGGGGTAGGACGGGGCTACGAGCAGTACTTC. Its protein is CASSPRGVGRGYEQYF.

CDR3 sequence reads: CASSVLAGNNEQFF. The CDR3 bases are TGTGCCAGCAGTGTACTAGCGGGAAACAATGAGCAGTTCTTC. This chain links TRBV6-4 with TRBJ2-1; 10 positions match TRBD2. With 4 bases clipped from V and 5 bases from J, the junction kept 2 bases outside the gene matches. Germline lookup yields CDR1 MRHNA and CDR2 SNTAGT. The length of the CDR3 is 14 residues.

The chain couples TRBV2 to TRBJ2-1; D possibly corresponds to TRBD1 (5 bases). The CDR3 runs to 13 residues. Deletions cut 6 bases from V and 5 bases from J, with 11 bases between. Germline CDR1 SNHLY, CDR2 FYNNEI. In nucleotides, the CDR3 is TGTGCCAGCAGAAGACAGACAGACAATGAGCAGTTCTTC. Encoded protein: CASRRQTDNEQFF.

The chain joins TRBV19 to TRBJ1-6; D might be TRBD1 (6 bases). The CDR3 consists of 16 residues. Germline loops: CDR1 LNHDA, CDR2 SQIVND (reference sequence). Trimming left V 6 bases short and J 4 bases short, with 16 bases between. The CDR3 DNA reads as TGTGCCAGTAGCAACCCCCCCGGACAGTATAATTCACCCCTCCACTTT. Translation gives CASSNPPGQYNSPLHF.

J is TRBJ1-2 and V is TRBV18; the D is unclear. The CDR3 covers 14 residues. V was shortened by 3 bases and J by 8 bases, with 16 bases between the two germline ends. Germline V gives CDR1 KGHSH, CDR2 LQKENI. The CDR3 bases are TGTGCCAGCTCACCGACTAACTACAGAGTGGGCTACACCTTC. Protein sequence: CASSPTNYRVGYTF.

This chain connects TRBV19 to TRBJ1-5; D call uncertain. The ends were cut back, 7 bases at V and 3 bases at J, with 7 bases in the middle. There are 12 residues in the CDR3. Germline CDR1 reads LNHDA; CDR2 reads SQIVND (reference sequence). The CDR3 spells CASNFLNQPQHF. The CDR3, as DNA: TGTGCCAGTAATTTTCTCAATCAGCCCCAGCATTTT.